This T cell receptor beta chain originates from a study of CD8+ T cells in alopecia areata. As for this clone: The antigen remains unidentified.

Extraction and reverse transcription of RNA yielded cDNA as the sequencing template. Clones were sequenced by immunoSEQ multiplex PCR, and TCRdb holds only the in-frame ones, with some missing. The sample records around 290,000 clones, 58% being singletons. Whole-study results and caveats: The study found higher clonality in lesional than normal scalp, especially in alopecia totalis/universalis.

Treatment indicated: oral pan-JAK inhibitor, 5-10 mg twice daily. V was shortened by 5 bases and J by 5 bases, with 15 bases between the two germline ends. Per germline, CDR1 MNHEY and CDR2 SVGAGI. There are 14 residues in the CDR3. This sequence originates from a human donor with alopecia areata. Sequenced material: CD4+ T cells sorted from blood, taken at week 24, from a patient treated with tofacitinib. The chain employs TRBV6-5 and TRBJ1-1; maybe TRBD1 (6 bases). Here the CDR3 reads CASSQGSPQTEAFF. The CDR3 region has the DNA TGTGCCAGCAGTCAGGGGTCCCCACAAACTGAAGCTTTCTTT.